The 18 T cell receptor beta chains reported below all come from one sample, sequenced in a study of cytomegalovirus exposure and HLA in healthy donors (dated by TCRdb to about 2017). Receptors were amplified or captured by the immunoSEQ multiplex PCR assay. For the multiplex PCR, a mixture combining 60 forward primers for TCR Vbeta segments and 13 reverse primers for TCR Jbeta segments was used. TCRdb took this table from immuneACCESS and kept in-frame rearrangements with V and J called. Such tables lack part of the clones; where checked against another copy, unresolved V genes explain under half of the gap, and the rest is unexplained. The sample yields fewer than 200,000 clones; approximately 84% were counted once. Around 1% of the sample rests with the top ten. The specimen was PBMCs. The receptor set was obtained from a man between 25 and 39 years old in good health and CMV-seronegative.

V gene TRBV15 combines with J gene TRBJ2-2, with D possibly being TRBD1 (6 bases). Deletions cut 1 base from V and 9 bases from J, with 6 bases between. CDR3 length: 12 amino acids. Germline V gene lookup returns CDR1 LNHNV and CDR2 YYDKDF (reference sequence). DNA for the CDR3: TGTGCCACCAGCAGAGGGGGGCGGGAGCTGTTTTTT. This sequence encodes CATSRGGRELFF.

The gene calls are TRBV28 and TRBJ1-3; 8 bases are shared with TRBD1. Trimming at V came to 6 bases and at J to 4 bases, leaving 8 bases not matched to a gene. The germline V gene encodes CDR1 MDHEN and CDR2 SYDVKM. This CDR3 spans 15 amino acids. For the CDR3, the DNA is TGTGCCAGCAGCCCCGGACAGGGAATCGGAAACACCATATATTTT. Amino acids: CASSPGQGIGNTIYF.

The V gene is TRBV18, the J gene TRBJ2-7, with D unresolved. Germline values: CDR1 KGHSH, CDR2 LQKENI. This CDR3 contains 15 residues. The V gene lost 2 bases and the J gene lost 3 bases, with 14 bases spanning the gap. CDR3 DNA sequence: TGTGCCAGCTCACCATATACGGAGCAATACTACGAGCAGTACTTC. Protein sequence: CASSPYTEQYYEQYF.

The CDR3 sequence: CASSVAPEVDTQYF. Here the CDR3 DNA reads TGTGCCAGCAGCGTAGCTCCAGAGGTAGATACGCAGTATTTT. The rearrangement joins TRBV9 to TRBJ2-3; no definite D call. The CDR3 loop spans 14 amino acids. Germline V gene lookup returns CDR1 SGDLS and CDR2 YYNGEE. The ends were cut back, 0 bases at V and 5 bases at J, with 10 bases in the middle.

The chain recombines TRBV27 with TRBJ1-1, with D perhaps TRBD1 (5 bases). Per germline, CDR1 MNHEY and CDR2 SMNVEV (reference sequence). Trimming removed 3 bases at V and 0 bases at J, with 8 bases between. This CDR3 contains 14 residues. This CDR3 reads CASSFNRLNTEAFF. CDR3 nucleotides: TGTGCCAGCAGTTTTAACAGGTTGAACACTGAAGCTTTCTTT.

The V and J genes are TRBV30 and TRBJ1-4; 8 nucleotides align to TRBD1. V lost 3 bases and J lost 5; bases outside the gene matches: 5. The CDR3 contains 14 residues. CDR1 and CDR2 from the germline V gene are GTSNPN and SVGIG (reference sequence). In DNA form, the CDR3 reads TGTGCCTGGAGCCAAACAGGGGGGAATGAAAAACTGTTTTTT. It is translated as CAWSQTGGNEKLFF.

The chain uses TRBV9 and TRBJ2-7; 8 bases are shared with TRBD1. V lost 0 bases to trimming and J lost 7 bases; unmatched junction nucleotides: 9. Germline V CDR1 and CDR2: SGDLS, YYNGEE. The CDR3 totals 15 residues. The CDR3 protein is CASSVGLGQGGEQYF. The DNA for the CDR3 is TGTGCCAGCAGCGTAGGTCTCGGACAGGGTGGGGAGCAGTACTTC.

The chain has TRBV7-9 and TRBJ1-6, with 9 bases fitting TRBD1. CDR1 is SEHNR, CDR2 FQNEAQ, per germline (reference sequence). The CDR3 has 14 residues. V gave up 3 bases and J gave up 13 bases; unmatched junction bases: 7. The CDR3, as DNA: TGTGCCAGCAGCTTTAAGGGACAGGGTTGGCCCCTCCACTTT. This sequence encodes CASSFKGQGWPLHF.

This rearrangement joins TRBV5-1 to TRBJ1-1; TRBD1 matches 8 bases. V gave up 5 bases and J gave up 5 bases; unmatched junction bases: 17. CDR3 size: 17 residues. The germline CDR1 and CDR2 sequences are SGHRS and YFSETQ. In DNA, the CDR3 is TGCGCCAGCAGAAGATTTCCCCAGTCCAGGGGGCAAACTGAAGCTTTCTTT. This encodes CASRRFPQSRGQTEAFF.

The chain combines TRBV6-5 with TRBJ1-1; TRBD1 matches at 8 bases. The CDR3 loop spans 13 amino acids. J gave up 5 bases and V 5 bases, and 4 bases lay outside the gene matches. Looked up from germline, CDR1 is MNHEY and CDR2 is SVGAGI. The CDR3 here is CASSETGATEAFF. Here the CDR3 DNA reads TGTGCCAGCAGTGAGACAGGGGCTACTGAAGCTTTCTTT.

The chain joins TRBV7-9 to TRBJ1-2; tentative D call: TRBD1 (6 bases). Germline V gives CDR1 SEHNR, CDR2 FQNEAQ (reference sequence). The CDR3 extends over 16 amino acids. V lost 2 bases and J 9 bases, leaving 22 bases between the germline ends. The CDR3: CASSLLGHLRGGRYTF. The CDR3 DNA is TGTGCCAGCAGCTTACTGGGACATCTTCGAGGGGGTCGCTACACCTTC.

This clone counts as medium-sized (0.01 to 0.1%). The CDR3 reads CASSLAEGLDQYF. CDR3 nucleotides: TGCGCCAGCAGCTTGGCCGAGGGTCTGGATCAGTACTTC. The chain is built from TRBV5-1 and TRBJ2-7; a possible D gene is TRBD2 (5 bases). CDR3 length: 13 amino acids. Germline values: CDR1 SGHRS, CDR2 YFSETQ. Trimming left V 0 bases short and J 10 bases short, with 14 bases between.

The V call is TRBV2, the J call TRBJ1-1; no reliable D call. CDR3 length: 13 residues. Germline CDR1 reads SNHLY; CDR2 reads FYNNEI. The V end lost 8 bases, the J end lost 3 bases, and 13 bases lay between the germline ends. CDR3 protein: CASVWAVDTEAFF. Written as DNA, the CDR3 is TGTGCCAGCGTATGGGCAGTTGACACTGAAGCTTTCTTT.

The genes are TRBV19 and TRBJ2-7, with 9 bases that match TRBD2. Trimming at V came to 2 bases and at J to 2 bases, leaving 4 bases not matched to a gene. This CDR3 contains 15 residues. The germline V gene encodes CDR1 LNHDA and CDR2 SQIVND (reference sequence). The CDR3 loop is CASSIRAGGPYEQYF. The CDR3 DNA reads as TGTGCCAGTAGTATACGAGCGGGGGGTCCCTACGAGCAGTACTTC. The variable domain in full, completed from reference TRBV19 and TRBJ2-7, reads DGGITQSPKYLFRKEGQNVTLSCEQNLNHDAMYWYRQDPGQGLRLIYYSQIVNDFQKGDIAEGYSVSREKKESFPLTVTSAQKNPTAFYLCASSIRAGGPYEQYFGPGTRLTVT.

The chain combines TRBV7-9 with TRBJ1-2; D not resolved. The CDR3 is 15 amino acids. Per germline, CDR1 SEHNR and CDR2 FQNEAQ (reference sequence). V lost 2 bases and J 4 bases, leaving 14 bases between the germline ends. In DNA, the CDR3 is TGTGCCAGCAGCTTACCTTTAGACGGGTTCTATGGCTACACCTTC. Protein sequence: CASSLPLDGFYGYTF.

The CDR3 here is CASSRTSSSEQFF. The CDR3, as DNA: TGTGCCAGCAGCAGGACTAGCTCCAGTGAGCAGTTCTTC. The genes are TRBV7-9 and TRBJ2-1, with 8 bases aligning to TRBD2. Germline CDR1 and CDR2: SEHNR and FQNEAQ (reference sequence). The CDR3 sequence is 13 residues long. With 5 bases clipped from V and 9 bases from J, the junction kept 6 bases outside the gene matches.

The V call is TRBV19, the J call TRBJ1-2; D is unresolved. This CDR3 has 12 amino acids. Trimming removed 6 bases from V and 8 bases from J, with 13 bases in between. The germline CDR1 and CDR2 sequences are LNHDA and SQIVND (reference sequence). CDR3 DNA sequence: TGTGCCAGTAGAAACGGAGCTTGGGGCTACACCTTC. Protein sequence: CASRNGAWGYTF.

The chain uses TRBV5-8 and TRBJ2-7, with 7 nucleotides matching TRBD1. This CDR3 has 13 amino acids. The germline CDR1 and CDR2 sequences are SGHTS and YDEGEE. The ends lost 9 bases at V and 3 bases at J; junction bases unmatched: 9. The chain's CDR3 is CATTYRGLYEQYF. The CDR3 region has the DNA TGTGCCACCACTTACAGGGGTCTCTACGAGCAGTACTTC.